Included here is one T cell receptor (beta chain) sequence, with context. Its specificity is not known. The germline V gene encodes CDR1 MDHEN and CDR2 SYDVKM. Trimming stripped 5 bases from V and 5 bases from J, with 9 bases between. The CDR3 contains 12 residues. These data originate in a study of OX40 agonist ivuxolimab in advanced cancers. Turning to the study itself: The study treated patients with ivuxolimab, an agonistic anti-OX40 (CD134) antibody.

Study outcomes and limitations: The authors also found low normalized T-cell clonal expansion in some nonresponders. At 0.1 to 3.0 mg/kg and by week 6, clonal expansion occurred in CD4+ and CD8+ blood T cells. Determination of antigen specificity was not performed for the expanded peripheral T cells.

Data came from immunoSEQ multiplex PCR; TCRdb stores just in-frame clones and leaves some out. The sample carries about 44,000 clones, over 80% recorded once. Sequencing used CD4+ or CD8+ T cells sorted from blood, obtained in a trial of the OX40 agonist ivuxolimab. The sequence came from an adult with an advanced solid tumor such as melanoma, head and neck, liver or kidney cancer. The V and J genes are TRBV28 and TRBJ2-5; weak D call: TRBD1 (5 bases). The CDR3 DNA reads as TGTGCCAGCAGTGGGGCGAGGGAGACCCAGTACTTC. Encoded protein: CASSGARETQYF.